This T cell receptor (beta chain) was sequenced in a study of blood T cell repertoires in COVID-19 (dated by TCRdb to about 2020). A note on the overall study: Samples from collaborators originated in the United States, Italy and Spain and spanned both the acute and convalescent phases of COVID-19. The material from the prospective study consisted of cDNA or gDNA derived from T cells, B-cell-depleted T cells, or PBMCs. The dataset comprised deeply sampled blood TCRbeta repertoires from subjects exposed to, actively infected with, or recovered from COVID-19. A freely available public database, intended as a resource for researchers studying the immune response to SARS-CoV-2, is where the repertoires were released. The samples were drawn from two sources: the first 160 participants of the ongoing ImmuneRACE study, and approximately 1,300 subjects contributed by 6 global collaborators. The sample metadata nearly always contained a de-identified subject ID, COVID-19 status, age in years and sex. Where available, HLA class I and class II types were taken from metadata supplied by the sample provider and were not determined by assay-based typing. Findings and caveats that apply to the study as a whole: Clinical and demographic metadata were provided uncurated, with the amount varying by source and participant.

Collaborating institutions collected whole blood in K2EDTA tubes following their own protocols. For TCRbeta analysis, collaborator samples were shipped as frozen whole blood, as isolated PBMCs, or as DNA extracted from either sample type. The immunoSEQ Assay, a bias-controlled multiplex PCR, was used to amplify TCRbeta CDR3 regions from genomic DNA. The published analysis was carried out like this. Within the assay, amplification of reference gene primers was used to estimate how many nucleated cells each sample contained. To quantify the absolute abundance of each unique TCRbeta CDR3 rearrangement, sequence reads were collapsed and filtered. For each sample, productive Simpson clonality was calculated as the square root of Simpson's diversity index over productive rearrangements. TCRdb took over this immuneACCESS table, retaining in-frame rearrangements with V and J assigned. Such tables are incomplete; in checked studies, under half of the missing clones stem from an unresolved V gene, and the remainder is unexplained. V and J calls and clone size follow that table, whereas D and trimming were derived from the DNA. For this sample the table gives 52,000 or so clones, of which 88% were detected only once. The ten largest clones represent around 8.5% of the sample.

Turning to this clone: Its binding antigen is unknown. It has no much larger one-base neighbor in the sample; base qualities were not kept.

CDR1 and CDR2, per the germline V gene (reference sequence), are SEHNR and FQNEAQ. The V and J ends are trimmed by 2 bases and 7 bases, leaving 12 bases between them. Taken from cysteine to phenylalanine, the CDR3 has 14 residues. The read is trimmed to its CDR3 DNA, 42 bases read in frame from base 1. The rearranged segments are TRBV7-9 and TRBJ2-4; TRBD1 is possibly the D segment (6 matching bases). Sequenced sample: peripheral blood. The source of this sequence is a man aged 55 to 69 with active COVID-19. CDR3 loop: CASSLRTGPNIQYF. DNA sequence: TGTGCCAGCAGCTTACGAACAGGGCCCAACATTCAGTACTTC.